This T cell receptor (beta chain) was retrieved from a study of blood T cell repertoires in COVID-19. Using immunoSEQ multiplex PCR, the repertoire was profiled, and TCRdb retains in-frame clones only, with some absent. The sample carries approximately 300,000 clones, approximately 88% recorded once. Germline-derived CDR1 and CDR2 are LGHNA and YNFKEQ. The CDR3 consists of 14 residues. Trimming at V came to 8 bases and at J to 0 bases, leaving 4 bases not matched to a gene. The TCR was taken from a man aged 55-75 years who had recovered from COVID-19. The V and J genes are TRBV4-2 and TRBJ2-3; 8 positions match TRBD1. Sequencing was performed on PBMCs or T cells enriched from blood (not recorded which). In DNA form, the CDR3 reads TGTGCCAGCCGCAGGGGGCAGAGCACAGATACGCAGTATTTT. Protein sequence: CASRRGQSTDTQYF.